The clone carrying this T cell receptor (beta chain) was counted between two and nine times. Its antigen is still unknown. RNA transcripts yielded amplified TCR beta CDR3 regions. Carried out on the TCR CDR3, a first-round RT-PCR used the HTBI primer set. TCRdb independently ran MiXCR on the multiplex PCR reads; one entry per CDR3 protein. This sample carries under 350,000 distinct CDR3 sequences, under 25% of them seen once, and the ten largest clones take less than 65%. It was uncontrolled infection, other autoimmune disease, pregnancy or lactation that excluded patients. PBMCs were sourced from approximately 9 ml fresh peripheral blood. Germline-derived CDR1 and CDR2 are MNHEY and SVGEGT. V lost 4 bases to trimming and J lost 9 bases, with 11 bases between them. The CDR3 has 12 amino acids. The entry originates in a study of T cells in Graves' hyperthyroidism and ophthalmopathy. General study findings and limits: For ophthalmopathy, model prediction preceded onset by a median 6.5 months. In blood, most of the thyroid clonotypes expanded above 0.001 were also present.

The chain links TRBV6-2 or TRBV6-3 to TRBJ2-3; possible D gene TRBD1, 6 bases. The specimen was blood. The TCR was taken from a woman between 45 and 65 years old with Graves' hyperthyroidism. The CDR3 nucleotides are TGTGCCAGCAGTTTAGGGGGTACGACGCAGTATTTT. Protein product: CASSLGGTTQYF.